One sample yielded the 2 T cell receptor beta chains listed below, sequenced in a study of OX40 agonist ivuxolimab in advanced cancers. Profiled with immunoSEQ multiplex PCR; TCRdb holds only in-frame clones, not every one. The profile shows 55,000 to 65,000 clones, about 86% of them singletons. Source: CD4+ or CD8+ T cells sorted from blood, taken in a trial of the OX40 agonist ivuxolimab. The receptors were gathered from an adult with an advanced solid tumor such as melanoma, head and neck, liver or kidney cancer.

The table lists this clone with a few counts. The chain carries TRBV5-4 and TRBJ2-6; D could derive from TRBD1 or TRBD2 (7 bases each). The CDR3 is made up of 18 amino acids. The V end was cut by 4 bases, the J end by 0 bases, with 17 bases between. The germline V gene has CDR1 SGHNT and CDR2 YYREEE (reference sequence). CDR3: CASSPNRGGFSGANVLTF. The CDR3 DNA reads TGTGCCAGCAGCCCGAACAGGGGAGGGTTCTCTGGGGCCAACGTCCTGACTTTC.

The V and J genes are TRBV2 and TRBJ2-7, with TRBD2 matching 9 bases. From germline, CDR1 is SNHLY and CDR2 FYNNEI. J lost 1 base, V lost 4 bases, and 5 bases had no gene match. This CDR3 contains 15 residues. The CDR3 DNA is TGTGCCAGCAGTGCCAGGACTAGCGCTTCCTACGAGCAGTACTTC. This codes for CASSARTSASYEQYF.